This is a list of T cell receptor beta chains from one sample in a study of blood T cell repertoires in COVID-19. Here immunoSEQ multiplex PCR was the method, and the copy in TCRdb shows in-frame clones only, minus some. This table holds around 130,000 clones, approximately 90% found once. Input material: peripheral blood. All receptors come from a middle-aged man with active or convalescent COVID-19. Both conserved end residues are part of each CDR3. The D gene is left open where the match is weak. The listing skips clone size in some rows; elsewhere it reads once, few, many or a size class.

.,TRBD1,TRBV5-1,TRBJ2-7,TGCGCCAGCAGCCCGGGACAGGGAGTAGTTTACGAGCAGTACTTC,CASSPGQGVVYEQYF
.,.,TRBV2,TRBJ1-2,TGTGCCAGCAGTGGGGAAGGAGGAGGCCCGTTCTCCCGAGGCTACACCTTC,CASSGEGGGPFSRGYTF
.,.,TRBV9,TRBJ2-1,TGTGCCAGCAGCGTAAGCCAATATGAGCAGTTCTTC,CASSVSQYEQFF
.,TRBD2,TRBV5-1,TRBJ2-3,TGCGCCAGCAGCTCGGGACTAGCGGGGGAGACAGATACGCAGTATTTT,CASSSGLAGETDTQYF
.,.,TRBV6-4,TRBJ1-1,TGTGCCAGCAGTGAACCCAGGCACAACACTGAAGCTTTCTTT,CASSEPRHNTEAFF
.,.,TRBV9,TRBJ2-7,TGTGCCAGCAGCGTAGAACAGGGCTCCTACGAGCAGTACTTC,CASSVEQGSYEQYF
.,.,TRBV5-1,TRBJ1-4,TGCGCCAGCAGCTTGGACGGGGTCGGTAATGAAAAACTGTTTTTT,CASSLDGVGNEKLFF
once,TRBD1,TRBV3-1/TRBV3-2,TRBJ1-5,TGTGCCAGCAGCCACACAGGGGTGGGTGTTCAGCCCCAGCATTTT,CASSHTGVGVQPQHF
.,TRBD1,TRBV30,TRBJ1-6,TGTGCCTGGAGTGAGGGACAGGCCTATAATTCACCCCTCCACTTT,CAWSEGQAYNSPLHF
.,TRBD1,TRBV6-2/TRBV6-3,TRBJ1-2,TGTGCCAGCAGTTTCCGGGACAGGGGGTACTATGGCTACACCTTC,CASSFRDRGYYGYTF
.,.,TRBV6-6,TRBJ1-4,TGTGCCAGCAGTTACTCGAGGGAAAAACTGTTTTTT,CASSYSREKLFF
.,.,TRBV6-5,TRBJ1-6,TGTGCCAGCAGTTACTCGTTGGAGGCCGAATCACCCCTCCACTTT,CASSYSLEAESPLHF
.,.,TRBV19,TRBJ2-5,TGTGCCAGTAGTATAGATCTATCGCTCCTCCAAGAGACCCAGTACTTC,CASSIDLSLLQETQYF
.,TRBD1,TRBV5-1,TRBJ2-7,TGCGCCAGCAATTCAGGGGGCGTTTACCGCGAGCAGTACTTC,CASNSGGVYREQYF
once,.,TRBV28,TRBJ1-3,TGTGCCAGCATGGGGGGAGGGACCTCTGGAAACACCATATATTTT,CASMGGGTSGNTIYF
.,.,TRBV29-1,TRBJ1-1,TGCAGCGTTGCGGCTGCGGGGGGGAATCCTGAAGCTTTCTTT,CSVAAAGGNPEAFF
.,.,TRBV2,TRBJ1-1,TGTGCCAGCAGTGAAACCAGGGGTGGCACTGAAGCTTTCTTT,CASSETRGGTEAFF
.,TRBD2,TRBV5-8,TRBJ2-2,TGTGCCACCCTTTTCCGGGGGGTGTACACCGGGGAGCTGTTTTTT,CATLFRGVYTGELFF
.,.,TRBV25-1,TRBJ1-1,TGTGCCAGCAGTCCTTGGGGGGTGGCTGAAGCTTTCTTT,CASSPWGVAEAFF
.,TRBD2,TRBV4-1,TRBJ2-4,TGCGCCAGCAGCAACCGACTAGCGGGAGCCAAAAACATTCAGTACTTC,CASSNRLAGAKNIQYF
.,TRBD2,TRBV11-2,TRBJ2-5,TGTGCCAGCAGCTCCGGGACTAGCGGGCAAGAGACCCAGTACTTC,CASSSGTSGQETQYF
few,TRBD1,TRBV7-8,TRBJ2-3,TGTGCCAGCAGCTTAGTAGGAGGAGGCGGGACAGGGGTAGCCTATACGCAGTATTTT,CASSLVGGGGTGVAYTQYF
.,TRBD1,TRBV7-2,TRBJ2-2,TGTGCCAGCAGCTTAGTGGGACAGTCGGCTACCGGGGAGCTGTTTTTT,CASSLVGQSATGELFF
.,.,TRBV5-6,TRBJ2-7,TGTGCCAGCAGCTTCGCAGGGGAAAGGTACTTC,CASSFAGERYF
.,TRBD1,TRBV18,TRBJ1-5,TGTGCCAGCTCTCTAATCGGGACAGGCAATCAGCCCCAGCATTTT,CASSLIGTGNQPQHF
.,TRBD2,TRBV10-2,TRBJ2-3,TGCGCCAGCAGTGCCCTCCTAGCGGGAGAAGGATTCACAGATACGCAGTATTTT,CASSALLAGEGFTDTQYF
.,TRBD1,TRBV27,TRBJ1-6,TGTGCCAGCAGTTCACACAGGGGGCGCTCCTATAATTCACCCCTCCACTTT,CASSSHRGRSYNSPLHF
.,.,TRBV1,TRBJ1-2,TGCACCAGCAGCCAAGGAGGTGGAAGCGGCTACACCTTC,CTSSQGGGSGYTF
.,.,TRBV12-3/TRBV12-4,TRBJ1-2,TGTGCCAGCAGTTTAAGGACACACTATGGCTACACCTTC,CASSLRTHYGYTF
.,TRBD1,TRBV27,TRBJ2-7,TGTGCCAGCGCCCGACAGGGGCGGATTTCTTCCTACGAGCAGTACTTC,CASARQGRISSYEQYF
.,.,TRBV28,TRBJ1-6,TGTGCCAGCAGTTTAAATCGGGGGGGGAATTCACCCCTCCACTTT,CASSLNRGGNSPLHF
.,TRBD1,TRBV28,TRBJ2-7,TGTGCCAGCAGGGGGACAGGGAACTACGAGCAGTACTTC,CASRGTGNYEQYF
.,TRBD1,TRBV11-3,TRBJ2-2,TGTGCCAGCAGCGTCGCCGGGACAGCGAACACCGGGGAGCTGTTTTTT,CASSVAGTANTGELFF
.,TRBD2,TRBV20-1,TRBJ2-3,TGCAGTGCTAGTAGACTAGCGGGGATCACAGATACGCAGTATTTT,CSASRLAGITDTQYF
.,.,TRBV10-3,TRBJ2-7,TGTGCCATCAGTGGGCCGGCAGCGGGTAGCGAGCAGTACTTC,CAISGPAAGSEQYF
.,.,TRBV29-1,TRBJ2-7,TGCAGCGTTGAAGACGCGGGGCAGTACTTC,CSVEDAGQYF
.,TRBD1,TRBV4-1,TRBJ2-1,TGCGCCAGCAGCCTGGGAGGAGGGCGGGACAGGCACAATGAGCAGTTCTTC,CASSLGGGRDRHNEQFF
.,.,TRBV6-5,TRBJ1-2,TGTGCCAGCAAGCGCGGCTCGGGCTACACCTTC,CASKRGSGYTF
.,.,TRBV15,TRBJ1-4,TGTGCCACCAGCATCAGGACAGCTAATGAAAAACTGTTTTTT,CATSIRTANEKLFF
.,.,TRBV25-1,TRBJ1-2,TGTGCCAGCAGTAGCGTTTTGGACCTATGGGGGGGTAATGGCTACACCTTC,CASSSVLDLWGGNGYTF
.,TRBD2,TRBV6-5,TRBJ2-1,TGTGCCAGCAGTTACTATTCGCGGGGGGCCTACAATGAGCAGTTCTTC,CASSYYSRGAYNEQFF
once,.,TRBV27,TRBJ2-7,TGTGCCAGCAGTTTTACAGGCCTCTCCTACGAGCAGTACTTC,CASSFTGLSYEQYF
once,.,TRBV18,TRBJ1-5,TGTGCCAGCTCACCCCGCTCTGGGAGGGGCAATCAGCCCCAGCATTTT,CASSPRSGRGNQPQHF
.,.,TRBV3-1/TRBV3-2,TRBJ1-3,TGTGCCAGCAGCCAAGATCTTGCAGGTTCTGGAAACACCATATATTTT,CASSQDLAGSGNTIYF
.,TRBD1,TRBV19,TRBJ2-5,TGTGCCTACGGGGTGGGGACAGGAAAAGAGACCCAGTACTTC,CAYGVGTGKETQYF
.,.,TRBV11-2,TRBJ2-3,TGTGCCAGCAGTTTTGACCTCCGGACAAACTACGTGACAGATACGCAGTATTTT,CASSFDLRTNYVTDTQYF
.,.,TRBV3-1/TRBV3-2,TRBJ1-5,TGTGCCAGCAGCCAAGGGACAGAGAATCAGCCCCAGCATTTT,CASSQGTENQPQHF
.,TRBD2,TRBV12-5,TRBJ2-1,TGTGCTAGTGGTACCCGCCTAGCGGGCTACAATGAGCAGTTCTTC,CASGTRLAGYNEQFF
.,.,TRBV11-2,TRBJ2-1,TGTGCCAGCAGCTTAAGACTAGTCGGGAATGAGCAGTTCTTC,CASSLRLVGNEQFF
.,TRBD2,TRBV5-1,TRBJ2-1,TGCGCCAGCAGCGCTCAAACTAGCGGGGGGTCGGGTGAGCAGTTCTTC,CASSAQTSGGSGEQFF
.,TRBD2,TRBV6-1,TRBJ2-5,TGTGCCAGCCTCCCGAGGCGGGAGGATCAAGAGACCCAGTACTTC,CASLPRREDQETQYF
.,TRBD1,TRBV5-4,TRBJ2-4,TGTGCCAGCAGCTCGCGACAGGGGGCCGGTGACATTCAGTACTTC,CASSSRQGAGDIQYF
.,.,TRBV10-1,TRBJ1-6,TGCGCCAGCAGCGCGGGTCAAAATAATTCACCCCTCCACTTT,CASSAGQNNSPLHF
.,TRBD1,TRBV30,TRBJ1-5,TGTGCCTGGAGTGCAGGGGGCGATCAGCCCCAGCATTTT,CAWSAGGDQPQHF